This TCR beta chain was captured by sequencing in a study of blood T cell repertoires in COVID-19. In the study overall: Material from acute and convalescent COVID-19 was sourced from the United States, Italy and Spain. Sample material is recorded as cDNA or gDNA derived from T cells, B-cell-depleted T cells, or PBMCs.

The germline V and J ends were trimmed by 7 bases and 2 bases, with 8 bases remaining between them. The CDR3 totals 13 residues. The germline V gene has CDR1 MNHEY and CDR2 SMNVEV (reference sequence). Under the authors' procedure: Reference gene primers were amplified, and this amplification served to estimate nucleated cell counts. The method was immunoSEQ multiplex PCR; TCRdb's version includes in-frame clones alone and lacks a portion of them. That table is the source of V, J and clone size, and D and trimming were worked out from the DNA. The table has about 330,000 clones, 80% to 90% seen once.

The sequenced material came from peripheral blood. The genes are TRBV27 and TRBJ2-2; possibly TRBD1 for D (5 bases). The TCR comes from a man aged 30-40 years with COVID-19, enrolled during active disease. CDR3 sequence (DNA): TGTGCCAGCAAACAGGCCAACACCGGGGAGCTGTTTTTT. Translating it yields CASKQANTGELFF.